These 21 T cell receptor beta chains came from one sample sequenced in a study of T cells expressing NK-cell markers. TCRdb re-called the 5' RACE reads and gives one entry per CDR3 protein, without DNA. The listing contains a few hundred thousand distinct CDR3 sequences. The source material was blood T cells: a sorted CD56 or NKG2C T cell subset, CD4+ or CD8+ T cells, or bulk PBMC T cells (not recorded which). Source of these receptors: a man aged 18-69 years in good health.

V usage is TRBV5-1 and J usage is TRBJ1-2; as DNA is missing, the TRBD1 call by TCRdb cannot be tested. This CDR3 has 14 residues. Germline CDR1 SGHRS, CDR2 YFSETQ. The CDR3 spells CASSASGLPMGYTF.

The chain combines TRBV12-3 or TRBV12-4 with TRBJ2-4. CDR3 length equals 17 residues. CDR3 residues: CASSLNRQTLAKNIQYF.

The V and J genes are TRBV29-1 and TRBJ1-2. CDR3 size: 12 residues. Germline CDR1 is SQVTM and CDR2 is ANQGSEA. CDR3 sequence reads: CSVEDGPYGYTF.

This CDR3 is CASTYRTLRTTPSMSYTF. The gene calls are TRBV12-3 or TRBV12-4 and TRBJ1-2. CDR3 size: 18 residues.

This chain joins TRBV11-2 and TRBJ2-7; TCRdb names TRBD2, which stays unverified in the absence of DNA. Germline-derived CDR1 and CDR2 are SGHAT and FQNNGV. This CDR3 region has 11 residues. CDR3 sequence: CASTAGYEQYF. Supplemented by reference TRBV11-2 and TRBJ2-7, the full variable domain reads EAGVAQSPRYKIIEKRQSVAFWCNPISGHATLYWYQQILGQGPKLLIQFQNNGVVDDSQLPKDRFSAERLKGVDSTLKIQPAKLEDSAVYLCASTAGYEQYFGPGTRLTVT.

The chain links TRBV18 to TRBJ2-1. From germline, CDR1 is KGHSH and CDR2 LQKENI. CDR3 length equals 16 residues. The CDR3 sequence: CASSPTGGTSYNEQFF.

The rearrangement joins TRBV29-1 to TRBJ2-7. This CDR3 comprises 13 residues. Per the germline V gene, CDR1 is SQVTM and CDR2 is ANQGSEA. The CDR3 region is CSAELTGTYEQYF.

This sequence joins TRBV4-1 and TRBJ2-1; the TCRdb D gene call, TRBD2, has no DNA to confirm it. Germline values: CDR1 MGHRA, CDR2 YSYEKL. The CDR3 consists of 14 residues. CDR3 region: CASSHSGGYNEQFF.

V gene TRBV6-1 combines with J gene TRBJ1-5; with no DNA, the TCRdb D assignment of TRBD1 cannot be verified. The CDR3 spans 16 residues. Germline V lookup: CDR1 MNHNS, CDR2 SASEGT. The CDR3 spells CASSAPGQGYNQPQHF.

The V call is TRBV12-3 or TRBV12-4, the J call TRBJ1-5; TCRdb returns TRBD1, unconfirmable since there is no DNA. The CDR3 contains 14 residues. This chain's CDR3 is CASSPQGGDQPQHF.

This sequence joins TRBV24-1 and TRBJ2-1; TCRdb's D call of TRBD1 is untestable without DNA. Germline loops: CDR1 KGHDR, CDR2 SFDVKD. The CDR3 contains 15 residues. The CDR3 here is CATSDLPGSGNEQFF.

The chain recombines TRBV20-1 with TRBJ2-7; TCRdb's D call of TRBD1 is untestable without DNA. Looked up from germline, CDR1 is DFQATT and CDR2 is SNEGSKA (reference sequence). There are 15 residues in the CDR3. CDR3 protein: CSARMAQGLGYEQYF.

CDR3 amino acids: CSAGLAGGYSYEQYF. The rearrangement joins TRBV20-1 to TRBJ2-7; TCRdb selects TRBD2, and the lack of DNA leaves this call unchecked. There are 15 residues in the CDR3. Germline CDR1 DFQATT, CDR2 SNEGSKA (reference sequence).

V usage is TRBV20-1 and J usage is TRBJ2-1. This CDR3 is 15 amino acids long. Germline V gives CDR1 DFQATT, CDR2 SNEGSKA (reference sequence). Here the CDR3 reads CSARSLAGYYNEQFF.

The rearrangement uses TRBV7-9 and TRBJ1-3; the TCRdb call, TRBD1, lacks DNA for checking. Germline V lookup: CDR1 SEHNR, CDR2 FQNEAQ (reference sequence). This CDR3 has 15 amino acids. CDR3: CASSPQGPPGNTIYF. The whole variable domain, filled in from reference TRBV7-9 and TRBJ1-3, reads DTGVSQNPRHKITKRGQNVTFRCDPISEHNRLYWYRQTLGQGPEFLTYFQNEAQLEKSRLLSDRFSAERPKGSFSTLEIQRTEQGDSAMYLCASSPQGPPGNTIYFGEGSWLTVV.

This sequence joins TRBV6-2 or TRBV6-3 and TRBJ2-7; absent DNA, TCRdb's TRBD2 call cannot be checked. The length of the CDR3 is 16 residues. Germline V gene sequence: CDR1 MNHEY, CDR2 SVGEGT. The CDR3: CASSSPDSGGPYEQYF.

The chain is built from TRBV5-5 and TRBJ2-7; TCRdb's D gene call, TRBD1, goes unchecked for lack of DNA. The CDR3 sequence is 16 residues long. From germline, CDR1 is SGHKS and CDR2 YYEKEE (reference sequence). Here the CDR3 reads CASSLKEGQNTYEQYF.

The rearrangement joins TRBV3-1 to TRBJ1-6. Germline V gene data show CDR1 as LGHDT and CDR2 as YNNKEL (reference sequence). The CDR3 sequence is 15 residues long. This chain's CDR3 is CASSQDSGGRTPLHF.

V usage is TRBV11-1 and J usage is TRBJ2-3; TCRdb's D call, TRBD1, is unchecked because there is no DNA. The germline V gene has CDR1 SGHAT and CDR2 FQDESV (reference sequence). The CDR3 spans 14 residues. This chain's CDR3 is CASSPRDPKDTQYF. Drawing the rest from reference TRBV11-1 and TRBJ2-3, the complete variable domain is EAEVAQSPRYKITEKSQAVAFWCDPISGHATLYWYRQILGQGPELLVQFQDESVVDDSQLPKDRFSAERLKGVDSTLKIQPAELGDSAMYLCASSPRDPKDTQYFGPGTRLTVL.

The rearrangement joins TRBV30 to TRBJ2-1; checking the TCRdb D call of TRBD1 is not possible without DNA. Germline V gives CDR1 GTSNPN, CDR2 SVGIG (reference sequence). The CDR3 is made up of 15 amino acids. The CDR3 loop reads CAWSKGTGAHNEQFF.

The chain carries TRBV5-1 and TRBJ1-3. CDR1 is SGHRS, CDR2 YFSETQ, per germline. The CDR3 is 14 amino acids. The CDR3 here is CASSPQRSGNTIYF.